The 4 T cell receptor beta chains below come from one sample, sequenced in a study of blood T cell repertoires in COVID-19. Using immunoSEQ multiplex PCR, the repertoire was profiled, and TCRdb retains in-frame clones only, with some absent. This sample has over 200,000 clones, with more than 75% found just once. The sample comprised peripheral blood. The receptors shown here come from a woman aged 35 to 49 who had recovered from COVID-19.

This sequence joins TRBV27 and TRBJ2-7; possible D gene TRBD2, 7 bases. The V end was cut by 3 bases, the J end by 3 bases, with 12 bases between. The CDR3 is 14 amino acids. Germline values: CDR1 MNHEY, CDR2 SMNVEV (reference sequence). CDR3 in DNA: TGTGCCAGCAGTTTGGGGGGGCGGATCTACGAGCAGTACTTC. It is translated as CASSLGGRIYEQYF.

This rearrangement joins TRBV6-5 to TRBJ1-1; TRBD1 might be the D (6 bases). Trimming left V 0 bases short and J 3 bases short, with 11 bases between. The CDR3 totals 15 residues. Germline CDR1 is MNHEY and CDR2 is SVGAGI. For the CDR3, the DNA is TGTGCCAGCAGTTACTCGGGGGGGGCTGACACTGAAGCTTTCTTT. This translates into CASSYSGGADTEAFF.

The chain has TRBV9 and TRBJ2-2; D is ambiguous. Germline CDR1 is SGDLS and CDR2 is YYNGEE. V was shortened by 0 bases and J by 5 bases, with 11 bases between the two germline ends. The CDR3 runs to 15 residues. CDR3 sequence (DNA): TGTGCCAGCAGCGTAGCCCCACAGTGGACCGGGGAGCTGTTTTTT. This translates into CASSVAPQWTGELFF.

The chain links TRBV13 to TRBJ1-2, with D perhaps TRBD1 (5 bases). Germline V lookup: CDR1 PRHDT, CDR2 FYEKMQ (reference sequence). V was pared by 5 bases and J by 3 bases, with 13 bases between. The CDR3 is 14 amino acids. The CDR3 coding sequence is TGTGCCAGCAGCCCGGGGGGTAGCGACTATGGCTACACCTTC. This codes for CASSPGGSDYGYTF. Drawing the rest from reference TRBV13 and TRBJ1-2, the complete variable domain is AAGVIQSPRHLIKEKRETATLKCYPIPRHDTVYWYQQGPGQDPQFLISFYEKMQSDKGSIPDRFSAQQFSDYHSELNMSSLELGDSALYFCASSPGGSDYGYTFGSGTRLTVV.